This T cell receptor beta chain was found in a study of CD8 T cells in Susac syndrome. Study details: Patients with Susac syndrome, at blood draw, were therapy-naive, on corticosteroids, or on intravenous immunoglobulin alone.

Trimming removed 8 bases from V and 5 bases from J, with 14 bases in between. The CDR3 is 12 amino acids. From germline, CDR1 is SQVTM and CDR2 ANQGSEA. The diagnostic criteria were recently defined, and patients with Susac syndrome met them for definite or probable disease. Negative magnetic isolation gave CD8+ and CD4+ cells; FACS enriched CD8+ TEMRA. Random hexamers were used to reverse transcribe about 0.45 to 1 ug of RNA. An immunoSEQ multiplex PCR amplified TCR beta CDR3 over 54 Vbeta and 13 Jbeta. TCRdb used MiXCR to reprocess the immunoSEQ multiplex PCR reads, holding one entry per CDR3 protein. The sample shows roughly 160,000 distinct CDR3 sequences, 95% to 97% of them seen only once.

V gene TRBV29-1 combines with J gene TRBJ2-3; tentative D call: TRBD1 (6 bases). This TCR derives from a human donor with Susac syndrome. Specimen: CD4+ T cells from PBMCs. This chain's CDR3 is CSWGLAVDTQYF. The CDR3 coding sequence is TGCAGCTGGGGGCTAGCAGTAGATACGCAGTATTTT.